These 8 T cell receptor beta chains were sequenced from one sample in a study of blood T cells in healthy people across ages (dated by TCRdb to between 2014 and 2017). The library was obtained by 5' RACE. Sequenced using an Illumina HiSeq 2500. A second roughly 6 to 11 cycle PCR used a sample-barcoded 5' primer and a J-beta primer mix. TCRdb reprocessed the public reads (quality trimming at Q25 with fastp, clone calling with MiXCR) and kept in-frame beta chains. Every entry covers one CDR3 protein and lists the most common genes and DNA from its rows. The sample table shows around 940,000 distinct CDR3 sequences, and roughly half are seen once. The leading ten clones occupy over 20% of the sample. Sequencing input: blood. Source of these receptors: a woman aged 60 to 75 in good health.

This clonotype was picked up many times. V is TRBV12-3 or TRBV12-4 and J is TRBJ2-5; possibly TRBD2 for D (5 bases). The CDR3 runs 14 residues. V lost 2 bases and J lost 5, with 12 bases in between. CDR3 bases: TGTGCCAGCAGTTTACTCGAGGGTTGGGAGACCCAGTACTTC. Its protein product is CASSLLEGWETQYF.

The CDR3 loop reads CGFADRDYEQYF. The CDR3 DNA is TGTGGATTTGCAGACAGGGACTACGAGCAGTACTTC. The J gene is TRBJ2-7, the V gene TRBV12-3 or TRBV12-4; 7 nucleotides line up with TRBD1. The CDR3 spans 12 residues.

This clonotype was detected only a few times. The chain couples TRBV6-2 or TRBV6-3 to TRBJ2-1; TRBD1 matches at 7 bases. The CDR3 contains 11 residues. Germline trimming cut 5 bases from V and 10 bases from J; bases unmatched to any gene: 2. Germline loops: CDR1 MNHEY, CDR2 SVGEGT. CDR3 sequence: CASSRQGEQFF. DNA for the CDR3: TGTGCCAGCAGTAGACAGGGAGAGCAGTTCTTC.

This clonotype has only a few counts. The chain couples TRBV10-3 to TRBJ2-3; a possible D gene is TRBD2 (6 bases). Germline-derived CDR1 and CDR2 are ENHRY and SYGVKD. Deletions cut 4 bases from V and 2 bases from J, with 16 bases between. The CDR3 is 16 amino acids. Here the CDR3 reads CAISGGDLLVTDTQYF. CDR3 DNA sequence: TGTGCCATCAGTGGCGGGGACCTTTTAGTCACAGATACGCAGTATTTT.

The rearrangement uses TRBV20-1 and TRBJ1-2; possibly TRBD1 for D (5 bases). Between the trimmed V and J ends, which lost 5 bases and 7 bases, there was a span of 26 bases. The CDR3 runs 16 residues. From germline, CDR1 is DFQATT and CDR2 SNEGSKA (reference sequence). Written as DNA, the CDR3 is TGCAGTGCTCGTGTATCTGTTGGGGGGTTCACGGGTGGCTACACCTTC. It specifies CSARVSVGGFTGGYTF.

This clonotype was found a few times. V gene TRBV4-1 combines with J gene TRBJ1-1, with unresolved D. From germline, CDR1 is MGHRA and CDR2 YSYEKL. V dropped 1 base and J dropped 2 bases, with 11 bases sitting between them. This CDR3 has 15 amino acids. The CDR3: CASSQGRAFNTEAFF. The DNA for the CDR3 is TGCGCCAGCAGCCAAGGTAGGGCGTTCAACACTGAAGCTTTCTTT.

The rearrangement links TRBV7-9 to TRBJ1-2, with 8 nucleotides matching TRBD1. The trim removed 3 bases at V and 5 bases at J, leaving 14 bases unmatched. The CDR3 extends over 17 amino acids. Germline loops: CDR1 SEHNR, CDR2 FQNEAQ (reference sequence). The CDR3 here is CASSLTTTDRGPYGYTF. The DNA of the CDR3 is TGTGCCAGCAGCTTGACAACCACCGACAGGGGCCCTTATGGCTACACCTTC.

The rearrangement uses TRBV27 and TRBJ1-2; possible D gene TRBD1, 6 bases. The V end was cut by 3 bases, the J end by 2 bases, with 13 bases between. Germline-derived CDR1 and CDR2 are MNHEY and SMNVEV (reference sequence). The CDR3 has 15 amino acids. The CDR3 loop is CASSFGGGANYGYTF. In DNA form, the CDR3 reads TGTGCCAGCAGTTTTGGAGGGGGTGCCAACTATGGCTACACCTTC.